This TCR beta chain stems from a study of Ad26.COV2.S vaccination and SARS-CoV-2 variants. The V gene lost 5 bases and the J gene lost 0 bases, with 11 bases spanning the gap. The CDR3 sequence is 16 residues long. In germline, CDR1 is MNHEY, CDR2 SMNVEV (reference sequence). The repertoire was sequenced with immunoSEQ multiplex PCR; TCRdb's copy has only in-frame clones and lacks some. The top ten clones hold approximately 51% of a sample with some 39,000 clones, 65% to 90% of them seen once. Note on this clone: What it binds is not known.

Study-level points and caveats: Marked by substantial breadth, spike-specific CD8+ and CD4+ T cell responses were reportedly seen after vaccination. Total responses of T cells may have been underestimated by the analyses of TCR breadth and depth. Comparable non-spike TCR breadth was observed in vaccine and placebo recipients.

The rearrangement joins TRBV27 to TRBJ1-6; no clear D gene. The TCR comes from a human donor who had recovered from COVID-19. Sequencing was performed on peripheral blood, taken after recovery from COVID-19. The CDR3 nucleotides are TGTGCCAGCAGTCTGACCCATAGCTCCTATAATTCACCCCTCCACTTT. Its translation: CASSLTHSSYNSPLHF.